The next 26 T cell receptor beta chains were all read from a single sample in a study of PD-1 blockade in classical Hodgkin lymphoma. Time point meaning: newly diagnosed, previously untreated cHL patient sample. Clones were sequenced by immunoSEQ multiplex PCR, and TCRdb holds only the in-frame ones, with some missing. The sample lists 25,000 to 35,000 clones, around 94% seen once, with about 2.5% in the top ten. The material sequenced was peripheral blood mononuclear cells (PBMCs). The receptors were gathered from a human donor with classical Hodgkin lymphoma.

To note about this clone: Other nucleotide sequences from this sample produce the same CDR3. V usage is TRBV6-6 and J usage is TRBJ1-5; D not certain. V was clipped by 8 bases and J by 6 bases, with 8 bases between them. Looked up from germline, CDR1 is MNHNY and CDR2 is SVGAGI (reference sequence). CDR3 length equals 11 residues. CDR3 residues: CASGLGQPQHF. DNA of the CDR3: TGTGCCAGCGGGCTGGGTCAGCCCCAGCATTTT.

V is TRBV7-6 and J is TRBJ1-5; D gene unclear. This CDR3 spans 15 amino acids. Germline CDR1 and CDR2: SGHVS and FNYEAQ. Trimming left V 5 bases short and J 4 bases short, with 15 bases between. The CDR3 nucleotides read TGTGCCAGCAGCCCTGAGGCGATAGGAAATCAGCCCCAGCATTTT. This gives the protein CASSPEAIGNQPQHF. The whole variable domain, filled in from reference TRBV7-6 and TRBJ1-5, reads GAGVSQSPRYKVTKRGQDVALRCDPISGHVSLYWYRQALGQGPEFLTYFNYEAQQDKSGLPNDRFSAERPEGSISTLTIQRTEQRDSAMYRCASSPEAIGNQPQHFGDGTRLSIL.

This clone appeared once. CDR3: CASTHFPEGRTDTQYF. The CDR3 region has the DNA TGTGCCAGCACACATTTCCCCGAGGGGCGCACAGATACGCAGTATTTT. The V gene is TRBV11-2, the J gene TRBJ2-3; either TRBD1 or TRBD2 may fit D (5 bases each). The germline V gene encodes CDR1 SGHAT and CDR2 FQNNGV. The CDR3 spans 16 residues. With 7 bases removed from V and 1 base from J, the gap between germline ends came to 18 bases. The whole variable domain, remainder taken from reference TRBV11-2 and TRBJ2-3, is EAGVAQSPRYKIIEKRQSVAFWCNPISGHATLYWYQQILGQGPKLLIQFQNNGVVDDSQLPKDRFSAERLKGVDSTLKIQPAKLEDSAVYLCASTHFPEGRTDTQYFGPGTRLTVL.

A single count supports this clone. The gene calls are TRBV4-3 and TRBJ1-1; D gene uncertain. Per germline, CDR1 LGHNA and CDR2 YSLEER. V lost 5 bases to trimming and J lost 0 bases, with 13 bases between them. The CDR3 is made up of 15 amino acids. CDR3 in amino acids: CASSSLGGLNTEAFF. The CDR3 DNA is TGCGCCAGCAGCTCCCTCGGAGGGTTGAACACTGAAGCTTTCTTT.

This chain connects TRBV19 to TRBJ1-2, with 9 positions matching TRBD1. There are 13 residues in the CDR3. V was pared by 10 bases and J by 7 bases, with 10 bases of the junction left unmatched. Germline V lookup: CDR1 LNHDA, CDR2 SQIVND (reference sequence). The CDR3 DNA reads TGTGCCACCTGGGACAGGGAAATGGGTGGCTACACCTTC. As protein: CATWDREMGGYTF.

The genes are TRBV5-8 and TRBJ2-7; no clear D gene. The CDR3 sequence is 15 residues long. Germline values: CDR1 SGHTS, CDR2 YDEGEE. Between the trimmed V and J ends, which lost 0 bases and 0 bases, there was a span of 10 bases. CDR3 loop: CASSLDLGLSYEQYF. The CDR3 DNA sequence: TGTGCCAGCAGCTTGGACCTGGGCCTCTCCTACGAGCAGTACTTC.

The chain recombines TRBV30 with TRBJ1-5; 7 positions match TRBD1. V trimming: 3 bases; J trimming: 5 bases; junction bases outside the gene matches: 4. The germline gives CDR1 GTSNPN, CDR2 SVGIG (reference sequence). This CDR3 region has 13 residues. CDR3 nucleotides: TGTGCCTGGAGGCGGGACAGAGATCAGCCCCAGCATTTT. Protein product: CAWRRDRDQPQHF. The entire variable domain, with the rest obtained from reference TRBV30 and TRBJ1-5, is as follows: SQTIHQWPATLVQPVGSPLSLECTVEGTSNPNLYWYRQAAGRGLQLLFYSVGIGQISSEVPQNLSASRPQDRQFILSSKKLLLSDSGFYLCAWRRDRDQPQHFGDGTRLSIL.

The rearrangement links TRBV6-6 to TRBJ2-1, with 7 bases matching TRBD1. The CDR3 has 15 residues. The V segment lost 4 bases and the J segment 3 bases; nucleotides outside the gene matches: 6. The germline CDR1 and CDR2 sequences are MNHNY and SVGAGI (reference sequence). The CDR3 reads CASSSRDSFYNEQFF. The CDR3 nucleotides read TGTGCCAGCAGTTCCCGGGACAGCTTCTACAATGAGCAGTTCTTC.

The chain couples TRBV4-1 to TRBJ1-6; no clear D gene. The germline V and J ends were trimmed by 0 bases and 10 bases, with 10 bases remaining between them. Per germline, CDR1 MGHRA and CDR2 YSYEKL. This CDR3 is 14 amino acids long. The CDR3 DNA follows: TGCGCCAGCAGCCAAGATACAGTATTATCACCCCTCCACTTT. Encoded protein: CASSQDTVLSPLHF.

V usage is TRBV6-6 and J usage is TRBJ2-7; D ambiguous. Germline assignment: CDR1 MNHNY and CDR2 SVGAGI (reference sequence). The CDR3 runs 12 residues. The V and J ends lost 2 bases and 2 bases respectively, with 4 bases between them. For the CDR3, the DNA is TGTGCCAGCAGTTACACAGCCTACGAGCAGTACTTC. Protein sequence: CASSYTAYEQYF.

This chain connects TRBV6-5 to TRBJ1-2; tentatively, D is TRBD1 (6 bases). V shed 5 bases and J shed 5 bases, with 15 bases lying between them. The CDR3 sequence is 14 residues long. Germline lookup yields CDR1 MNHEY and CDR2 SVGAGI. The CDR3 DNA is TGTGCCAGCAGTCGACGTCAAGGGGGTTATGGCTACACCTTC. Translation gives CASSRRQGGYGYTF.

This sequence joins TRBV7-9 and TRBJ2-6; 7 nucleotides align to TRBD1. This CDR3 has 19 amino acids. The germline CDR1 and CDR2 sequences are SEHNR and FQNEAQ (reference sequence). V dropped 5 bases and J dropped 2; count of bases not matched to a gene: 15. CDR3 in DNA: TGTGCCAGCAGCCACCGTAGGCGCAGGGGGATTGCTGGGGCCAACGTCCTGACTTTC. Its translation is CASSHRRRRGIAGANVLTF.

CDR3 residues: CASSPPGGAWGETQYF. For the CDR3, the DNA is TGCGCCAGCAGCCCCCCCGGGGGGGCCTGGGGAGAGACCCAGTACTTC. This chain connects TRBV5-1 to TRBJ2-5, with TRBD2 matching over 8 bases. Unmatched junction bases numbered 12, after V lost 4 bases and J lost 4 bases. The CDR3 has 16 residues. Germline lookup yields CDR1 SGHRS and CDR2 YFSETQ.

The chain employs TRBV7-9 and TRBJ1-5, with TRBD1 as a possible D gene (5 bases). This CDR3 contains 12 residues. CDR1 and CDR2 from the germline V gene are SEHNR and FQNEAQ (reference sequence). V was shortened by 5 bases and J by 4 bases, with 6 bases between the two germline ends. CDR3 sequence reads: CASSQGNQPQHF. The CDR3 DNA reads TGTGCCAGCAGCCAGGGAAATCAGCCCCAGCATTTT.

This chain uses TRBV30 with TRBJ2-1, with 13 bases aligning to TRBD2. The germline CDR1 and CDR2 sequences are GTSNPN and SVGIG (reference sequence). The CDR3 runs to 12 residues. Trimming removed 8 bases from V and 10 bases from J; junction bases left unmatched: 5. The CDR3 is CAGTSGGGEQFF. DNA of the CDR3: TGTGCCGGAACTAGCGGGGGGGGAGAGCAGTTCTTC.

V is TRBV6-5 and J is TRBJ1-2, with D unclear. The germline V gene has CDR1 MNHEY and CDR2 SVGAGI. The V gene lost 0 bases and the J gene lost 4 bases, with 9 bases spanning the gap. The CDR3 runs 14 residues. The CDR3 DNA follows: TGTGCCAGCAGTTACTCGAGGGATCCCTATGGCTACACCTTC. It encodes CASSYSRDPYGYTF.

This sequence joins TRBV7-9 and TRBJ1-2, with a weak D call TRBD1 (6 bases). Germline CDR1 and CDR2: SEHNR and FQNEAQ (reference sequence). Trimming shortened V by 3 bases and J by 5 bases, and 10 bases separated the two germline ends. This CDR3 is built from 13 residues. The CDR3: CASSFPGAYGYTF. CDR3 bases: TGTGCCAGCAGCTTCCCAGGGGCTTATGGCTACACCTTC.

This clone was seen a single time. The genes are TRBV5-1 and TRBJ2-7, with TRBD2 identical over 8 bases. J lost 1 base, V lost 7 bases, and 4 bases had no gene match. This CDR3 contains 13 residues. CDR1 is SGHRS, CDR2 YFSETQ, per germline. The CDR3 sequence: CASSGTRSYEQYF. CDR3 DNA sequence: TGCGCCAGCTCCGGGACTAGATCCTACGAGCAGTACTTC.

V is TRBV4-2 and J is TRBJ2-2; the D is unclear. The germline gives CDR1 LGHNA, CDR2 YNFKEQ. V was clipped by 7 bases and J by 3 bases, with 9 bases between them. The CDR3 spans 13 residues. CDR3 protein: CASTRTHTGELFF. CDR3 bases: TGTGCCAGCACTCGGACCCACACCGGGGAGCTGTTTTTT.

This clone was detected once. V usage is TRBV18 and J usage is TRBJ1-2; D call uncertain. The germline V gene encodes CDR1 KGHSH and CDR2 LQKENI. Trimming stripped 0 bases from V and 0 bases from J, with 11 bases between. The length of the CDR3 is 16 residues. The DNA for the CDR3 is TGTGCCAGCTCACCACCCGGGCAGCCACCTAACTATGGCTACACCTTC. Encoded protein: CASSPPGQPPNYGYTF.

V is TRBV5-1 and J is TRBJ1-6, with D tentatively TRBD1 (5 bases). V was pared by 3 bases and J by 6 bases, with 16 bases between. Germline loops: CDR1 SGHRS, CDR2 YFSETQ. The CDR3 is made up of 16 amino acids. The CDR3 DNA reads TGCGCCAGCAGCTACGCGGGGCTTAACGTTAATTCACCCCTCCACTTT. It translates to CASSYAGLNVNSPLHF.

V usage is TRBV25-1 and J usage is TRBJ1-1; D ambiguous. V was pared by 3 bases and J by 4 bases, with 12 bases between. This CDR3 is built from 14 residues. The germline CDR1 and CDR2 sequences are MGHDK and SYGVNS. CDR3 DNA: TGTGCCAGCAGTGAGTACAATGGGCGCACTGAAGCTTTCTTT. Encoded protein: CASSEYNGRTEAFF.

This clone showed up just once. V usage is TRBV18 and J usage is TRBJ2-2; possible D gene TRBD2, 5 bases. Trimming removed 2 bases at V and 3 bases at J, with 16 bases between. This CDR3 contains 17 residues. Germline lookup yields CDR1 KGHSH and CDR2 LQKENI. CDR3 protein: CASSPIGGKRYTGELFF. CDR3 sequence (DNA): TGTGCCAGCTCACCAATTGGCGGCAAGCGGTACACCGGGGAGCTGTTTTTT.

The chain carries TRBV4-1 and TRBJ1-2, with TRBD1 as a possible D gene (5 bases). The CDR3 has 16 amino acids. CDR1 and CDR2 from the germline V gene are MGHRA and YSYEKL. With 1 base removed from V and 4 bases from J, the gap between germline ends came to 16 bases. The CDR3 DNA reads TGCGCCAGCAGCCAAGTGGCCCGGGGGGATCGCTATGGCTACACCTTC. Its protein is CASSQVARGDRYGYTF.

V gene TRBV6-1 combines with J gene TRBJ1-1, with D tentatively TRBD1 (6 bases). Per the germline V gene, CDR1 is MNHNS and CDR2 is SASEGT. This CDR3 spans 11 amino acids. With 3 bases removed from V and 11 bases from J, the gap between germline ends came to 10 bases. This chain's CDR3 is CASSEGASAFF. The CDR3, as DNA: TGTGCCAGCAGTGAGGGGGCCTCCGCTTTCTTT.

The DNA of the CDR3 is TGTGCCAGCAGTCCCACAACGCTCACGATGAATGAGCAGTTCTTC. Protein product: CASSPTTLTMNEQFF. This chain uses TRBV6-5 with TRBJ2-1, with D uncertain. The CDR3 covers 15 residues. With 5 bases removed from V and 7 bases from J, the gap between germline ends came to 18 bases. Germline assignment: CDR1 MNHEY and CDR2 SVGAGI.